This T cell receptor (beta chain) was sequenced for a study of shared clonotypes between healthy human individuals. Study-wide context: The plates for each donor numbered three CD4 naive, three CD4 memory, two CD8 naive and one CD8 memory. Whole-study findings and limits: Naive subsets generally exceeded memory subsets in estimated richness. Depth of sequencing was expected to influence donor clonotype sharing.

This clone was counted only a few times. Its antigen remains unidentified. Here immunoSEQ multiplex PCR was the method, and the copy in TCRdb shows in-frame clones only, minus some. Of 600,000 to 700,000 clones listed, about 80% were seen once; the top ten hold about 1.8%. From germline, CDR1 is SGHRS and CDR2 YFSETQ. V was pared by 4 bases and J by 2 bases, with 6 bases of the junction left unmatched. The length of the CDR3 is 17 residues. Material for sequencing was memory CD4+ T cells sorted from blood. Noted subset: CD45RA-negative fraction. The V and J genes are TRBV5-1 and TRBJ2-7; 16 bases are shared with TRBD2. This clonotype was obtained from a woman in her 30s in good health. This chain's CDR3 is CASSIGTSGRVAYEQYF. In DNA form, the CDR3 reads TGCGCCAGCAGCATAGGGACTAGCGGGAGGGTCGCCTACGAGCAGTACTTC.